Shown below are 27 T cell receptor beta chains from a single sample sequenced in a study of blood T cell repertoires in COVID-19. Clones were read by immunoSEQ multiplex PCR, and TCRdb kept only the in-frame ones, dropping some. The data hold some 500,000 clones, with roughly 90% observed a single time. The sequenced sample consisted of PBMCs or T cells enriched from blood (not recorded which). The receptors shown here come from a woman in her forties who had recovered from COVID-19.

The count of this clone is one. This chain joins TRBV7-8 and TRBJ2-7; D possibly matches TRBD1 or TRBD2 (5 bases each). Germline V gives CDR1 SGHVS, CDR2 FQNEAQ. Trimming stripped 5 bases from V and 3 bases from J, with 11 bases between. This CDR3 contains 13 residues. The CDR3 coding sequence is TGTGCCAGCAGCCGGGGCAGGGTCTACGAGCAGTACTTC. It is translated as CASSRGRVYEQYF.

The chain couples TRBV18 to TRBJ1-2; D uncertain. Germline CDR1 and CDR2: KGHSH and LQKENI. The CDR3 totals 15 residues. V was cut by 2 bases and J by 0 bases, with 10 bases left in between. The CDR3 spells CASSPTTSANYGYTF. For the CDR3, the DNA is TGTGCCAGCTCACCAACGACATCAGCTAACTATGGCTACACCTTC.

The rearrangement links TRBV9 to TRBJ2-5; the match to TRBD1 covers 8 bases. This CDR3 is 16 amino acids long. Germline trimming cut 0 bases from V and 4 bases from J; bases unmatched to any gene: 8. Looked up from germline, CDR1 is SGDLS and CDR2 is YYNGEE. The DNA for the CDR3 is TGTGCCAGCAGCGTAGGCTATGGACAGGGAACAGAGACCCAGTACTTC. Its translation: CASSVGYGQGTETQYF.

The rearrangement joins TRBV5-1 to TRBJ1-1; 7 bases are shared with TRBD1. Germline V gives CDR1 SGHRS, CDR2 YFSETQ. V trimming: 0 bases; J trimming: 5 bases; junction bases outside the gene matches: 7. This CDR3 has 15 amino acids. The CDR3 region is CASSLGYRGGTEAFF. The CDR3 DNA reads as TGCGCCAGCAGCTTGGGTTACAGGGGAGGAACTGAAGCTTTCTTT.

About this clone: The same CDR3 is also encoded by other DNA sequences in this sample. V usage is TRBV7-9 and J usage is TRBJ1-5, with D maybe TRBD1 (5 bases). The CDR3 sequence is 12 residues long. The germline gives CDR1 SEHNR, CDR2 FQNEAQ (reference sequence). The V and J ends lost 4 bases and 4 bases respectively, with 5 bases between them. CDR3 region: CASSSGNQPQHF. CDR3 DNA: TGTGCCAGCAGCTCAGGGAATCAGCCCCAGCATTTT.

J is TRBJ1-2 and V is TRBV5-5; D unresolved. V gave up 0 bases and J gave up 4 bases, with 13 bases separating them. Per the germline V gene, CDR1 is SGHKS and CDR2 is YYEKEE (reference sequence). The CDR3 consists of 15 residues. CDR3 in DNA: TGTGCCAGCAGCTTGGGGGCAGTTGGCTTCTATGGCTACACCTTC. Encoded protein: CASSLGAVGFYGYTF.

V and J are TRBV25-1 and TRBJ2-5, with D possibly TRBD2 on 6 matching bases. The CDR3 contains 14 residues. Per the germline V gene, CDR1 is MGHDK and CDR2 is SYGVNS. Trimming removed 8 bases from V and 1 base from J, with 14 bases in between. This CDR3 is CASSLEGGQETQYF. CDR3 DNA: TGTGCCAGCTCACTGGAGGGAGGCCAAGAGACCCAGTACTTC.

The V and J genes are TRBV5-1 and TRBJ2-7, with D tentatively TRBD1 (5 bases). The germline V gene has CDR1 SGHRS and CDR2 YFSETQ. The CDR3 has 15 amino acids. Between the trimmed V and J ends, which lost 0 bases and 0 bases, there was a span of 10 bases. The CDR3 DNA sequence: TGCGCCAGCAGCTTGGGGCCGACAGACTCCTACGAGCAGTACTTC. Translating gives CASSLGPTDSYEQYF. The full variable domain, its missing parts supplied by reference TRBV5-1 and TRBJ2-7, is KAGVTQTPRYLIKTRGQQVTLSCSPISGHRSVSWYQQTPGQGLQFLFEYFSETQRNKGNFPGRFSGRQFSNSRSEMNVSTLELGDSALYLCASSLGPTDSYEQYFGPGTRLTVT.

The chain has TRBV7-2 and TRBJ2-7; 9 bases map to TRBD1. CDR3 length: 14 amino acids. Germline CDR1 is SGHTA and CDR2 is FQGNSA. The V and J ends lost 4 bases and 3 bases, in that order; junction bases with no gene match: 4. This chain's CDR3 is CASSSGTGFYEQYF. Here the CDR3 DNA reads TGTGCCAGCAGCTCCGGGACAGGGTTCTACGAGCAGTACTTC.

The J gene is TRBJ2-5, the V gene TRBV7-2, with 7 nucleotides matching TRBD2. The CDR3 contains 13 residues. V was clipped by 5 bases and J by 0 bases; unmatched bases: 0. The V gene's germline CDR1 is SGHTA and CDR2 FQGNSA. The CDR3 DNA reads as TGTGCCAGCAGCAGCGGGGACCAAGAGACCCAGTACTTC. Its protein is CASSSGDQETQYF.

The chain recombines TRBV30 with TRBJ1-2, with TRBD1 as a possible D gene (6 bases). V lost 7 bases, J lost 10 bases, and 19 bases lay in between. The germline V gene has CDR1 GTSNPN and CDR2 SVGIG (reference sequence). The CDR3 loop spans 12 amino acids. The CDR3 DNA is TGTGCCTTCTACACAGGGAGTGGGACCTACACCTTC. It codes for CAFYTGSGTYTF.

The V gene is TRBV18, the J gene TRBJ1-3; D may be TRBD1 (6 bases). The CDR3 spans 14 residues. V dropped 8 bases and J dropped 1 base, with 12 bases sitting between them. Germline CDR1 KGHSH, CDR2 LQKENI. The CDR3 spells CASMSQGSGNTIYF. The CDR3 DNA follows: TGTGCCAGCATGTCACAGGGATCTGGAAACACCATATATTTT.

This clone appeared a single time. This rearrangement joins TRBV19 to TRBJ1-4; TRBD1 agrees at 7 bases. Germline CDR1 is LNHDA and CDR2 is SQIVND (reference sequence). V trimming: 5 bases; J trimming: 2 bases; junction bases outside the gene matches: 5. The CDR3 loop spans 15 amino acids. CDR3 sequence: CASSQRGPTNEKLFF. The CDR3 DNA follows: TGTGCCAGTAGTCAGAGGGGGCCTACTAATGAAAAACTGTTTTTT. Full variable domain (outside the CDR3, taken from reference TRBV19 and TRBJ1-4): DGGITQSPKYLFRKEGQNVTLSCEQNLNHDAMYWYRQDPGQGLRLIYYSQIVNDFQKGDIAEGYSVSREKKESFPLTVTSAQKNPTAFYLCASSQRGPTNEKLFFGSGTQLSVL.

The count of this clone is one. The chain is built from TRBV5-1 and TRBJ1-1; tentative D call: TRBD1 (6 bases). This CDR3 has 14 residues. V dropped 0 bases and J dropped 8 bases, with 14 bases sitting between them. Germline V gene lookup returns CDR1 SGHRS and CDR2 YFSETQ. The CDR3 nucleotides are TGCGCCAGCAGCTTGGTTAACAGGGTAGACGAAGCTTTCTTT. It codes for CASSLVNRVDEAFF. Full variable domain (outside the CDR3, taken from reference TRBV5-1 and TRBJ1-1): KAGVTQTPRYLIKTRGQQVTLSCSPISGHRSVSWYQQTPGQGLQFLFEYFSETQRNKGNFPGRFSGRQFSNSRSEMNVSTLELGDSALYLCASSLVNRVDEAFFGQGTRLTVV.

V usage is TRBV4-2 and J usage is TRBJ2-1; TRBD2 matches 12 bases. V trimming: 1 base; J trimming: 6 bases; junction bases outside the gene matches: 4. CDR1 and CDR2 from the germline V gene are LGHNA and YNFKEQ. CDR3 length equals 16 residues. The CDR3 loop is CASSQVLAGGLNEQFF. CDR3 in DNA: TGTGCCAGCAGCCAAGTACTAGCGGGAGGCCTCAATGAGCAGTTCTTC.

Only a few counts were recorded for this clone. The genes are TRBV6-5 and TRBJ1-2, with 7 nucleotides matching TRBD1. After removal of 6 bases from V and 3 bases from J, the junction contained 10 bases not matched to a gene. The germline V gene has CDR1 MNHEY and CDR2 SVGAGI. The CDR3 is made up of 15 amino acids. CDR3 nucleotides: TGTGCCAGCAGCGCGTTCGGAACAGGGGACTATGGCTACACCTTC. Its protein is CASSAFGTGDYGYTF.

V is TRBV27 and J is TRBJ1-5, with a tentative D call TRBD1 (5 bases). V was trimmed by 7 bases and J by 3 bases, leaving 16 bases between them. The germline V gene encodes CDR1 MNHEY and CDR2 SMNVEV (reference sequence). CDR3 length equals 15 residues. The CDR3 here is CASKNPLQANQPQHF. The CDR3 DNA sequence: TGTGCCAGCAAAAACCCTTTACAGGCCAATCAGCCCCAGCATTTT.

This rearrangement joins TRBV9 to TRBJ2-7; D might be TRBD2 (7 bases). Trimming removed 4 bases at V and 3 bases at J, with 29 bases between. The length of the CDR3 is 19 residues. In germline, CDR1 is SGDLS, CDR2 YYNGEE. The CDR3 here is CASSIPTGGIGTSYYEQYF. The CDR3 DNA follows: TGTGCCAGCAGCATACCCACGGGGGGCATAGGGACTTCCTACTACGAGCAGTACTTC.

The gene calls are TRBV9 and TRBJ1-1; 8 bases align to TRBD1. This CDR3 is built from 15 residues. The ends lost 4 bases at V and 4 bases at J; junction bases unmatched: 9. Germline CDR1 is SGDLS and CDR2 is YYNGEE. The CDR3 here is CASSPGDRYPTEAFF. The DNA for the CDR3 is TGTGCCAGCAGCCCGGGGGACAGGTATCCCACTGAAGCTTTCTTT.

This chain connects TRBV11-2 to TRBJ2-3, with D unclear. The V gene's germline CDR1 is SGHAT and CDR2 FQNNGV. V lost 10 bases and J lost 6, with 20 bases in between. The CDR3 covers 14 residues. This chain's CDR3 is CATLPGIGLDTQYF. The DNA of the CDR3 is TGTGCCACACTTCCGGGTATCGGTTTGGATACGCAGTATTTT.

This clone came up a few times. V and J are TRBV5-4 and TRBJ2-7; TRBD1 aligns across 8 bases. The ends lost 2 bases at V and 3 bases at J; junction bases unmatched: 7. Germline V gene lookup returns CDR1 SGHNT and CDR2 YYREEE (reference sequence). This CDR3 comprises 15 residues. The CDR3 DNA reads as TGTGCCAGCAGCTTCCTGGACAGGGAACTCTACGAGCAGTACTTC. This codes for CASSFLDRELYEQYF.

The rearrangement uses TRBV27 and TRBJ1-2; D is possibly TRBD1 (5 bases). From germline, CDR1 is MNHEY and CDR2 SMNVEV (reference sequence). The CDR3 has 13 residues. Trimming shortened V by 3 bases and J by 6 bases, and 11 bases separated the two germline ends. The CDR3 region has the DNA TGTGCCAGCAGTTTCGGGGGGTGGGATGGCTACACCTTC. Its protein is CASSFGGWDGYTF.

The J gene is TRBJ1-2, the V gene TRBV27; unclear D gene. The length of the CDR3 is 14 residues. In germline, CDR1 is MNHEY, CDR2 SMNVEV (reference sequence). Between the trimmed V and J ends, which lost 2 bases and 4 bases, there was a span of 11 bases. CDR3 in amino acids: CASSLIGGSYGYTF. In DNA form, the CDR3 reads TGTGCCAGCAGTTTAATAGGCGGTTCCTATGGCTACACCTTC.

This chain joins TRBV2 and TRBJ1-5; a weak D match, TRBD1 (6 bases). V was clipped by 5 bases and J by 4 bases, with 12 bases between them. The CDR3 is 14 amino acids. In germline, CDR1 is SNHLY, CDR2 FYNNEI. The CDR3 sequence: CASSLLQGNQPQHF. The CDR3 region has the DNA TGTGCCAGCAGTCTCCTTCAGGGGAATCAGCCCCAGCATTTT.

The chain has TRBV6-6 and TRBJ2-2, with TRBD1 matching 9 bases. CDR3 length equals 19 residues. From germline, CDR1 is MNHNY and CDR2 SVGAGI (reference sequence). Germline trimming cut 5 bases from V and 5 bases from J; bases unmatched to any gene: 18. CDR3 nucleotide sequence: TGTGCCAGCAGTCCTCACCTACCTGAAACAGGGGGCCTTACCGGGGAGCTGTTTTTT. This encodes CASSPHLPETGGLTGELFF.

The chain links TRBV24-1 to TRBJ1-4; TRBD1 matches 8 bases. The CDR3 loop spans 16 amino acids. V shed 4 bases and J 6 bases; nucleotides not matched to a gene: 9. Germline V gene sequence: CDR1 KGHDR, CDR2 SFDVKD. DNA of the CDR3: TGTGCCACCAGTGAGGGGAGGACAGGGAGGGATGAAAAACTGTTTTTT. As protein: CATSEGRTGRDEKLFF.

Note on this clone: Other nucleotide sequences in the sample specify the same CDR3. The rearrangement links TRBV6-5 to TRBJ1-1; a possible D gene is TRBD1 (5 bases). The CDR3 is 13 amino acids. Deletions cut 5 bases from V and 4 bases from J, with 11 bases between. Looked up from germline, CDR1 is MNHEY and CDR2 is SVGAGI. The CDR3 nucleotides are TGTGCCAGCAGTACACAGGTGGGCACTGAAGCTTTCTTT. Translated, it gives CASSTQVGTEAFF.